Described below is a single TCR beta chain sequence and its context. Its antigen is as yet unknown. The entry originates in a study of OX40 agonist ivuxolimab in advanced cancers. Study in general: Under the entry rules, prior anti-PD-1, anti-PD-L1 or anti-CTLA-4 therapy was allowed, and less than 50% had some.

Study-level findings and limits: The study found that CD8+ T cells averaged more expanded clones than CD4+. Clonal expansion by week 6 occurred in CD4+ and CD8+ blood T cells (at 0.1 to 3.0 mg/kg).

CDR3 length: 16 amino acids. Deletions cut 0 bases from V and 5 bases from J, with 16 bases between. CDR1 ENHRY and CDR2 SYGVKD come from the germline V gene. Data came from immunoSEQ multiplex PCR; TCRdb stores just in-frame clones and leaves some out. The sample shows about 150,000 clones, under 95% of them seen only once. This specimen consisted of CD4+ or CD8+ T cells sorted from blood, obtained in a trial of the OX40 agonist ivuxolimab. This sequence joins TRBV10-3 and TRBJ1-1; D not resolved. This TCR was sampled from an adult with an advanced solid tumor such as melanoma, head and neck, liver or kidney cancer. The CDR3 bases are TGTGCCATCAGTGAGTCTGGGAGGGAAGGAGGAACTGAAGCTTTCTTT. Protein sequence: CAISESGREGGTEAFF.